This T cell receptor beta chain was retrieved from a study of blood T cell repertoires in COVID-19. The repertoire was sequenced with immunoSEQ multiplex PCR; TCRdb's copy has only in-frame clones and lacks some. The table lists some 350,000 clones, more than 75% of them singletons. CDR3 size: 13 residues. Germline-derived CDR1 and CDR2 are SGHAT and FQNNGV. Trimming shortened V by 1 base and J by 5 bases, and 6 bases separated the two germline ends. This rearrangement joins TRBV11-2 to TRBJ1-5; D is ambiguous. Sequencing was done on a sample of peripheral blood. The TCR comes from a woman between 50 and 59 years old with COVID-19, enrolled during active disease. The CDR3 DNA reads TGTGCCAGCAGCTTAGCGAGGGATCAGCCCCAGCATTTT. Residues: CASSLARDQPQHF.